This entry describes one T cell receptor beta chain. Its antigen is currently unknown. Nashville, Tennessee was home to all donors, who were Caucasian adults. The CDR3 is 11 amino acids. The ends were cut back, 2 bases at V and 5 bases at J, with 3 bases in the middle. In germline, CDR1 is MNHEY, CDR2 SVGAGI. The data derive from a study of shared clonotypes between healthy human individuals. General study findings and limits: Clonotypes not shared had lower generation probabilities than those common to all four donors.

Methods used by the authors: Sequence data from immunoSEQ were junction-only and lacked quality scores; consequently, filtering differed. Here immunoSEQ multiplex PCR was the method, and the copy in TCRdb shows in-frame clones only, minus some. V and J calls plus clone size are reproduced from that table; the DNA served to infer D and trimming. The sample has roughly 700,000 clones; around 74% are singletons. Material for sequencing was memory CD4+ T cells sorted from blood. Subset: CD45RA-negative fraction. The rearrangement links TRBV6-5 to TRBJ2-5, with unresolved D. The sequence derives from a woman aged 30 to 39 in good health. CDR3 amino acids: CASSYLETQYF. The CDR3 DNA reads TGTGCCAGCAGTTACCTTGAGACCCAGTACTTC.